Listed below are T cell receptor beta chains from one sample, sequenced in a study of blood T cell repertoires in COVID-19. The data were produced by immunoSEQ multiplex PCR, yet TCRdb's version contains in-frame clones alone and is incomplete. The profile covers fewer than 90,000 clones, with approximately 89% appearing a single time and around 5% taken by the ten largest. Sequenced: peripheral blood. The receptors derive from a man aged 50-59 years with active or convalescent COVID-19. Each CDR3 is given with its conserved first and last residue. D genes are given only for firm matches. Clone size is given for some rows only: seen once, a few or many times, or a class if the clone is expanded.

CDR3nt: TGCGCCAGCAGTCGGAGCTCTGGGGCCAACGTCCTGACTTTC; CDR3aa: CASSRSSGANVLTF; len: 14; v_gene: TRBV23-1; abundance: few; j_gene: TRBJ2-6; d_gene: .
CDR3nt: TGTGCCAGCAGCGGAGGGACTAGCGGGGGGCCACCGCAGTATTTT; CDR3aa: CASSGGTSGGPPQYF; len: 15; v_gene: TRBV5-6; abundance: .; j_gene: TRBJ2-3; d_gene: TRBD2
CDR3nt: TGTGCCAGCTCCCTCGGGGAGGATCAGCCCCAGCATTTT; CDR3aa: CASSLGEDQPQHF; len: 13; v_gene: TRBV18; abundance: .; j_gene: TRBJ1-5; d_gene: .
CDR3nt: TGCAGCGCGGGACAGCTTGAAGCTTTCTTT; CDR3aa: CSAGQLEAFF; len: 10; v_gene: TRBV29-1; abundance: .; j_gene: TRBJ1-1; d_gene: TRBD1
CDR3nt: TGTGCCAGCAGCTTAGCGAGACAGAATAATTCACCCCTCCACTTT; CDR3aa: CASSLARQNNSPLHF; len: 15; v_gene: TRBV7-2; abundance: once; j_gene: TRBJ1-6; d_gene: .
CDR3nt: TGTGCCAGCAGCCCGGGACTAGTCGGCGAGACCCAGTACTTC; CDR3aa: CASSPGLVGETQYF; len: 14; v_gene: TRBV7-9; abundance: .; j_gene: TRBJ2-5; d_gene: TRBD2
CDR3nt: TGTGCCAGCAGCGTAGCCCCCCAGGGGCCGGACTATGGCTACACCTTC; CDR3aa: CASSVAPQGPDYGYTF; len: 16; v_gene: TRBV9; abundance: .; j_gene: TRBJ1-2; d_gene: .
CDR3nt: TGTGCCAGCAGCCAAGGGACTAGCGGGGTACAAGAGACCCAGTACTTC; CDR3aa: CASSQGTSGVQETQYF; len: 16; v_gene: TRBV3-1/TRBV3-2; abundance: once; j_gene: TRBJ2-5; d_gene: TRBD2
CDR3nt: TGTGCCAGCAGCCAAGGGGGCGGCACCGGGGAGCTGTTTTTT; CDR3aa: CASSQGGGTGELFF; len: 14; v_gene: TRBV4-2; abundance: .; j_gene: TRBJ2-2; d_gene: .
CDR3nt: TGTGCCAGCAGCTCCGACCAGTTCTCAGGGGCCGGGCGCCGGGAGCAGTTCTTC; CDR3aa: CASSSDQFSGAGRREQFF; len: 18; v_gene: TRBV5-6; abundance: .; j_gene: TRBJ2-1; d_gene: .
CDR3nt: TGCAGCGTCGCAACAGGGGCGGGCCAGCCCCAGCATTTT; CDR3aa: CSVATGAGQPQHF; len: 13; v_gene: TRBV29-1; abundance: .; j_gene: TRBJ1-5; d_gene: TRBD1
CDR3nt: TGTGCCAGCTCACCACCAATGCGACAGAGCACAGATACGCAGTATTTT; CDR3aa: CASSPPMRQSTDTQYF; len: 16; v_gene: TRBV18; abundance: .; j_gene: TRBJ2-3; d_gene: .
CDR3nt: TGTGCCAGCGGTAGTTTAGGGACAGGGTATGAAGCTTTCTTT; CDR3aa: CASGSLGTGYEAFF; len: 14; v_gene: TRBV28; abundance: .; j_gene: TRBJ1-1; d_gene: TRBD1
CDR3nt: TGTGCCAGCAGCCCCCTCTCCCCTAGCGGGGGGGTAGGGGAGACCCAGTACTTC; CDR3aa: CASSPLSPSGGVGETQYF; len: 18; v_gene: TRBV4-2; abundance: .; j_gene: TRBJ2-5; d_gene: TRBD2
CDR3nt: TGTGCCAGCAGCACGGACAGGTCTACAGGTGAGCAGTTCTTC; CDR3aa: CASSTDRSTGEQFF; len: 14; v_gene: TRBV5-5; abundance: few; j_gene: TRBJ2-1; d_gene: TRBD1
CDR3nt: TGTGCCAGCAGTGAATCCGGGGTTAGCACAGATACGCAGTATTTT; CDR3aa: CASSESGVSTDTQYF; len: 15; v_gene: TRBV2; abundance: .; j_gene: TRBJ2-3; d_gene: .
CDR3nt: TGCAGCGTTGAACGGGGACAGGGGGGAGGCTACACCTTC; CDR3aa: CSVERGQGGGYTF; len: 13; v_gene: TRBV29-1; abundance: .; j_gene: TRBJ1-2; d_gene: TRBD1
CDR3nt: TGTGCCAGCAGCCCTGGACAGGGGAACTATGGCTACACCTTC; CDR3aa: CASSPGQGNYGYTF; len: 14; v_gene: TRBV13; abundance: .; j_gene: TRBJ1-2; d_gene: TRBD1
CDR3nt: TGTGCCAGCTCACCCCCGGGGGGCGCCATGAACACTGAAGCTTTCTTT; CDR3aa: CASSPPGGAMNTEAFF; len: 16; v_gene: TRBV18; abundance: .; j_gene: TRBJ1-1; d_gene: .
CDR3nt: TGTGCCAGCAGCGTTGGCCGCCGACTAGCGGGCACAGATACGCAGTATTTT; CDR3aa: CASSVGRRLAGTDTQYF; len: 17; v_gene: TRBV9; abundance: .; j_gene: TRBJ2-3; d_gene: TRBD2
CDR3nt: TGTGCCAGCAGCTTGGTCTCCGGGGCCTACAATGAGCAGTTCTTC; CDR3aa: CASSLVSGAYNEQFF; len: 15; v_gene: TRBV5-4; abundance: .; j_gene: TRBJ2-1; d_gene: .
CDR3nt: TGTGCCAGCAGTGAAATGGCAGGGAACACTGAAGCTTTCTTT; CDR3aa: CASSEMAGNTEAFF; len: 14; v_gene: TRBV6-4; abundance: .; j_gene: TRBJ1-1; d_gene: .
CDR3nt: TGTGCCAGCAGCCCGGGGACAGGGAGGACCGGGGAGCTGTTTTTT; CDR3aa: CASSPGTGRTGELFF; len: 15; v_gene: TRBV5-6; abundance: once; j_gene: TRBJ2-2; d_gene: TRBD1
CDR3nt: TGTGCCACCAGCAGAGCTTTACAGGGGGGCTTATACGAGCAGTACTTC; CDR3aa: CATSRALQGGLYEQYF; len: 16; v_gene: TRBV15; abundance: .; j_gene: TRBJ2-7; d_gene: TRBD1
CDR3nt: TGTGCCAGTAGGTTCGGACAGGGCTATGGCTACACCTTC; CDR3aa: CASRFGQGYGYTF; len: 13; v_gene: TRBV19; abundance: .; j_gene: TRBJ1-2; d_gene: TRBD1
CDR3nt: TGTGCCAGCAGCCAAGTACGCGGGAATTCACCCCTCCACTTT; CDR3aa: CASSQVRGNSPLHF; len: 14; v_gene: TRBV3-1/TRBV3-2; abundance: .; j_gene: TRBJ1-6; d_gene: .
CDR3nt: TGTGCCAGCAGTCCCCGAATCCAGACAGGGGCCAATCAGCCCCAGCATTTT; CDR3aa: CASSPRIQTGANQPQHF; len: 17; v_gene: TRBV27; abundance: .; j_gene: TRBJ1-5; d_gene: TRBD1
CDR3nt: TGCAGCGTTGCCAGGGAAACCTACAATGAGCAGTTCTTC; CDR3aa: CSVARETYNEQFF; len: 13; v_gene: TRBV29-1; abundance: .; j_gene: TRBJ2-1; d_gene: .
CDR3nt: TGTGCCAGTAGCCGTGCGGGACAGGGAGGAGAAAAACTGTTTTTT; CDR3aa: CASSRAGQGGEKLFF; len: 15; v_gene: TRBV19; abundance: few; j_gene: TRBJ1-4; d_gene: TRBD1
CDR3nt: TGCGCCAGCAGCCAAGAGGGAATTTGGACAGGGTCTGTTGGTGCTAATGAAAAACTGTTTTTT; CDR3aa: CASSQEGIWTGSVGANEKLFF; len: 21; v_gene: TRBV4-1; abundance: .; j_gene: TRBJ1-4; d_gene: TRBD1
CDR3nt: TGTGCCAGCAGTTACTCGGGCCAGGGGGCAGATACGCAGTATTTT; CDR3aa: CASSYSGQGADTQYF; len: 15; v_gene: TRBV6-6; abundance: .; j_gene: TRBJ2-3; d_gene: TRBD1
CDR3nt: TGTGCCAGCAGCCCCGCTCCGGGGGACCCAACTGAAGCTTTCTTT; CDR3aa: CASSPAPGDPTEAFF; len: 15; v_gene: TRBV5-4; abundance: .; j_gene: TRBJ1-1; d_gene: .
CDR3nt: TGTGCCAGCACCAACGTGGGGACAGGGCACGAGACCCAGTACTTC; CDR3aa: CASTNVGTGHETQYF; len: 15; v_gene: TRBV6-5; abundance: .; j_gene: TRBJ2-5; d_gene: TRBD1
CDR3nt: TGTGCCAGTAGTAATTGGGGGGTGGGGCAGTTCTTC; CDR3aa: CASSNWGVGQFF; len: 12; v_gene: TRBV19; abundance: .; j_gene: TRBJ2-1; d_gene: .
CDR3nt: TGTGCCAGCAGCGTAGGCGGGGGGGCCGGCACAGATACGCAGTATTTT; CDR3aa: CASSVGGGAGTDTQYF; len: 16; v_gene: TRBV9; abundance: .; j_gene: TRBJ2-3; d_gene: TRBD2
CDR3nt: TGTGCCATCAGGGACAGGTTGGGCTACGAGCAGTACTTC; CDR3aa: CAIRDRLGYEQYF; len: 13; v_gene: TRBV10-3; abundance: .; j_gene: TRBJ2-7; d_gene: TRBD1
CDR3nt: TGCGCCAGCAGAAGAGGAGAGACCCAGTACTTC; CDR3aa: CASRRGETQYF; len: 11; v_gene: TRBV5-1; abundance: .; j_gene: TRBJ2-5; d_gene: .
CDR3nt: TGTGCCAGCAGTCAGAACACCGGGGAGCTGTTTTTT; CDR3aa: CASSQNTGELFF; len: 12; v_gene: TRBV6-5; abundance: .; j_gene: TRBJ2-2; d_gene: .
CDR3nt: TGTGCCAGCAGTGCGGGGGCCTACAATGAGCAGTTCTTC; CDR3aa: CASSAGAYNEQFF; len: 13; v_gene: TRBV28; abundance: .; j_gene: TRBJ2-1; d_gene: TRBD2
CDR3nt: TGCAGCGTTGAAGAGGGACAGGGAACTGAAGCTTTCTTT; CDR3aa: CSVEEGQGTEAFF; len: 13; v_gene: TRBV29-1; abundance: .; j_gene: TRBJ1-1; d_gene: TRBD1
CDR3nt: TGCGCCAGCAGCCGGGAGGGGCCTTCTAGCACAGATACGCAGTATTTT; CDR3aa: CASSREGPSSTDTQYF; len: 16; v_gene: TRBV5-1; abundance: .; j_gene: TRBJ2-3; d_gene: TRBD2
CDR3nt: TGTGCCAGCACCTTCGAGGGCGGCTCCTACAATGAGCAGTTCTTC; CDR3aa: CASTFEGGSYNEQFF; len: 15; v_gene: TRBV2; abundance: .; j_gene: TRBJ2-1; d_gene: .
CDR3nt: TGTGCCACCAGTGATCCGATGACTAGCGGGGGCTCCTACAATGAGCAGTTCTTC; CDR3aa: CATSDPMTSGGSYNEQFF; len: 18; v_gene: TRBV24-1; abundance: .; j_gene: TRBJ2-1; d_gene: TRBD2
CDR3nt: TGTGCCATCAGTGACCTACTAGCGGGGGGGCCGGAGAATGAGCAGTTCTTC; CDR3aa: CAISDLLAGGPENEQFF; len: 17; v_gene: TRBV10-3; abundance: once; j_gene: TRBJ2-1; d_gene: TRBD2
CDR3nt: TGTGCCAGCAGCCAAGGAATCCAGAATGAGCAGTTCTTC; CDR3aa: CASSQGIQNEQFF; len: 13; v_gene: TRBV3-1/TRBV3-2; abundance: once; j_gene: TRBJ2-1; d_gene: .
CDR3nt: TGTGCCATCAGTGAGTCAAGCGGGGGGGCCAGGAATGAGCAGTTCTTC; CDR3aa: CAISESSGGARNEQFF; len: 16; v_gene: TRBV10-3; abundance: .; j_gene: TRBJ2-1; d_gene: TRBD2